This T cell receptor beta chain originates from a study of metastatic and nonmetastatic thyroid tumors. Study-wide points: Malignant thyroid tumors reportedly had TCR beta diversity that was significantly higher than in benign nodules, in blood and tumor.

Nobody among the patients had been given any treatment before thyroid surgery. V lost 4 bases to trimming and J lost 8 bases; unmatched junction nucleotides: 7. There are 15 residues in the CDR3. This clone was observed a few times. Its antigen is as yet unknown. TCRdb recomputed clones from the PCR reads via MiXCR. The sample carries 18,000 or so clones, 30% to 35% recorded once. This TCR derives from a female donor with papillary thyroid cancer or a benign thyroid nodule (not recorded which). Some clones in this sample may be carry-over from other donors' samples. The V and J genes are TRBV12-3 or TRBV12-4 and TRBJ2-1; 11 bases fit TRBD2. Sequencing input: tumor tissue. The DNA of the CDR3 is TGTGCCAGCAGTTCCGGGACTAGCGGTTCATATGAGCAGTTCTTC. It specifies CASSSGTSGSYEQFF.